This T cell receptor (beta chain) comes out of a study of T cell changes during pregnancy in multiple sclerosis. Here immunoSEQ multiplex PCR was the method, and the copy in TCRdb shows in-frame clones only, minus some. Among tens of thousands of clones listed, roughly nine tenths were seen once. The material was peripheral blood, obtained in the third trimester of pregnancy. This receptor was taken from a female donor in good health, enrolled as a control in a pregnancy study.

This CDR3 reads CASSVSPGLAGGYNEQFF. CDR3 nucleotide sequence: TGTGCCAGCAGCGTATCGCCGGGACTAGCGGGGGGATACAATGAGCAGTTCTTC. The chain couples TRBV9 to TRBJ2-1, with 15 bases aligning to TRBD2. Germline CDR1 and CDR2: SGDLS and YYNGEE. Trimming at V came to 1 base and at J to 4 bases, leaving 6 bases not matched to a gene. This CDR3 comprises 18 residues.